This T cell receptor beta chain stems from a study of blood T cell repertoires in COVID-19. Across the whole study: From the United States, Italy and Spain came samples of acute and convalescent COVID-19. The cDNA or gDNA used as material had been derived from T cells, B-cell-depleted T cells, or PBMCs.

Study processing details: Amplification of reference gene primers provided the estimated nucleated cell counts. Measured with immunoSEQ multiplex PCR; TCRdb has only the in-frame clones, and not every one. That table furnishes V, J and clone size, whereas the DNA furnished D and trimming. The sample consists of approximately 36,000 clones, about 82% of them appearing once. V dropped 3 bases and J dropped 7 bases, with 22 bases sitting between them. From germline, CDR1 is LGHNA and CDR2 YSLEER. This CDR3 has 17 residues. The chain joins TRBV4-3 to TRBJ2-1, with a possible D match to TRBD2 (7 bases). The TCR was taken from a man over 45 with active COVID-19. Sequencing was carried out using peripheral blood. The CDR3 reads CASSQAFGGAGANEQFF. CDR3 nucleotide sequence: TGCGCCAGCAGCCAGGCTTTTGGGGGGGCAGGGGCTAATGAGCAGTTCTTC.